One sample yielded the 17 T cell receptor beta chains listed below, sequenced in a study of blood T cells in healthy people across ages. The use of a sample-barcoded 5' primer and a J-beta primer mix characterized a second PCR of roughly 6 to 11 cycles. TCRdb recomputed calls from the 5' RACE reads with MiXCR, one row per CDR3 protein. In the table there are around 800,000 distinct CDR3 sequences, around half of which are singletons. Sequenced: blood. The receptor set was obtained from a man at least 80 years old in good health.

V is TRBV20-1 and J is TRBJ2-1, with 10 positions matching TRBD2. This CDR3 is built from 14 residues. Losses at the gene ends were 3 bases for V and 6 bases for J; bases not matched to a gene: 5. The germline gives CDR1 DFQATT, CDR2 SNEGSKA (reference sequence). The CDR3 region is CSAREAGGVNEQFF. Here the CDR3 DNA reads TGCAGTGCTAGGGAAGCGGGAGGGGTCAATGAGCAGTTCTTC.

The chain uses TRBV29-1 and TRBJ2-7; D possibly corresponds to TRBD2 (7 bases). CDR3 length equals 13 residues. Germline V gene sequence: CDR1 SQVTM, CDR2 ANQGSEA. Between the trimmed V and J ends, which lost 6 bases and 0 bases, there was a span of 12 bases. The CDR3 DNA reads TGCAGCGTGCTCGGGGGGCCCTCCTACGAGCAGTACTTC. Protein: CSVLGGPSYEQYF.

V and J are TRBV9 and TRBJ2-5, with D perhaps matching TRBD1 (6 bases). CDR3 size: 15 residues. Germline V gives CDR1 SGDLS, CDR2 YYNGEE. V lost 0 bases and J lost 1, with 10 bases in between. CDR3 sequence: CASSVGTATQETQYF. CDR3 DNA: TGTGCCAGCAGCGTAGGGACAGCTACCCAAGAGACCCAGTACTTC.

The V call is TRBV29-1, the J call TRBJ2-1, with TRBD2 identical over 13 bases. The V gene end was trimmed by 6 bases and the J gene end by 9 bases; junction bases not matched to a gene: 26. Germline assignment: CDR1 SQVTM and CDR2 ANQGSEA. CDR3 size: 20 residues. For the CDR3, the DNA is TGCAGCGTCGCCCAGGGACTAGCGGGACCCTCATCTCAAATCACCAGTGAGCAGTTCTTC. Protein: CSVAQGLAGPSSQITSEQFF.

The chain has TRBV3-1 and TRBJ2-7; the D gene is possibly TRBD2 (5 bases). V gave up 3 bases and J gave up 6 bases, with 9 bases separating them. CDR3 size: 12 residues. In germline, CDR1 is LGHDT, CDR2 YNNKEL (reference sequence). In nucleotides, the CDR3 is TGTGCCAGCAGCCACGGGGTATTCGAGCAGTACTTC. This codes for CASSHGVFEQYF.

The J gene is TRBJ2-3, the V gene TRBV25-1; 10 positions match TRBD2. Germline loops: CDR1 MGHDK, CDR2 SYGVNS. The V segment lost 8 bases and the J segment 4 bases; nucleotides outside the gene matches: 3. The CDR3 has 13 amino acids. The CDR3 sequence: CASGLAGADTQYF. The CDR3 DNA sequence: TGTGCCAGCGGCCTAGCGGGAGCAGATACGCAGTATTTT.

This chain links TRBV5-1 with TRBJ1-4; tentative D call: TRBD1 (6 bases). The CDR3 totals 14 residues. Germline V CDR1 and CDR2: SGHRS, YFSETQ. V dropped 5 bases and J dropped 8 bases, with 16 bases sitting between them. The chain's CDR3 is CASRTGQRTEKLFF. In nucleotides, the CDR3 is TGCGCCAGCAGAACTGGACAGCGAACGGAAAAACTGTTTTTT.

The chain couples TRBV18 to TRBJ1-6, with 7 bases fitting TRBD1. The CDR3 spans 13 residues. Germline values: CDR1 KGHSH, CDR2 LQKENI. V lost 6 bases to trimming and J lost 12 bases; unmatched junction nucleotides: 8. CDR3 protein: CASSGGQEKPLHF. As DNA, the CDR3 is TGTGCCAGCTCGGGCGGACAGGAGAAACCCCTCCACTTT.

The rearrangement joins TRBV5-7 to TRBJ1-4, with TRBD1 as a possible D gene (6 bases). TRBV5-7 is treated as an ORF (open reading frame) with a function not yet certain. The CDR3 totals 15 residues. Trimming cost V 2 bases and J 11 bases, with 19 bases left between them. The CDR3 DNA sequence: TGTGCCAGCAGCTTCTTGGACAGACTAATGAGGAAACTGTTTTTT. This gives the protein CASSFLDRLMRKLFF.

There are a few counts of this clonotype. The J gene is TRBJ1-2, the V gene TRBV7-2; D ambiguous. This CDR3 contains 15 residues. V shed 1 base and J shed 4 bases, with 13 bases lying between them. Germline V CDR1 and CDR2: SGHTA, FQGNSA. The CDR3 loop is CASSLESTASYGYTF. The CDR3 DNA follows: TGTGCCAGCAGCTTAGAATCAACAGCCTCCTATGGCTACACCTTC.

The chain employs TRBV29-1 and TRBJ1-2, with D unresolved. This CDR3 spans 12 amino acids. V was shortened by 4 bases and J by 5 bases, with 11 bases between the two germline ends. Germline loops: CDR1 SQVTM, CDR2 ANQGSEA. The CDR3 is CSVVPNSYGYTF. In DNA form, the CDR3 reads TGCAGCGTTGTCCCCAATTCTTATGGCTACACCTTC.

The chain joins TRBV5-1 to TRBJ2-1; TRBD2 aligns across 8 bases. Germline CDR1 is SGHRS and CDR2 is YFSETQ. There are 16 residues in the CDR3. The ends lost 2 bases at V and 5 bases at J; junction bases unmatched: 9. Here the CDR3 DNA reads TGCGCCAGCAGCTTTAGAGCGGGAGTAGGGGACAATGAGCAGTTCTTC. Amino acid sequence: CASSFRAGVGDNEQFF.

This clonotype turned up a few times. The CDR3 protein is CATSDPQGILDEQFF. DNA of the CDR3: TGTGCCACCAGTGATCCTCAGGGTATCCTAGATGAGCAGTTCTTC. V is TRBV24-1 and J is TRBJ2-1; the D gene is possibly TRBD1 (5 bases). The V and J ends lost 3 bases and 8 bases respectively, with 16 bases between them. The V gene's germline CDR1 is KGHDR and CDR2 SFDVKD. There are 15 residues in the CDR3.

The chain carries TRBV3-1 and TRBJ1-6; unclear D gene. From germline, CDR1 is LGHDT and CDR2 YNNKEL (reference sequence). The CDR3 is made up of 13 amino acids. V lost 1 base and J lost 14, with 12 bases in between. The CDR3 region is CASSQAGAGTLHF. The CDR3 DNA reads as TGTGCCAGCAGCCAAGCGGGCGCAGGAACCCTCCACTTT.

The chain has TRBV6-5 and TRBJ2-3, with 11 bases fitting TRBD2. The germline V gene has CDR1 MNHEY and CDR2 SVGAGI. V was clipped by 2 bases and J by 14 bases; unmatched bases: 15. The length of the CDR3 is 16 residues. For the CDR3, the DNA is TGTGCCAGCAGTTACACTAGCGGGGGCAAGCACAGATACGCGTATTTT. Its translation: CASSYTSGGKHRYAYF.

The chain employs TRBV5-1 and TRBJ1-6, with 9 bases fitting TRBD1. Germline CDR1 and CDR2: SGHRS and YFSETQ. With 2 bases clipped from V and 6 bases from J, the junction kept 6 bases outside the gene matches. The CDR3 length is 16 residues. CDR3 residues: CASSFGTGPLNSPLHF. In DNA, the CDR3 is TGCGCCAGCAGCTTCGGGACAGGGCCCCTTAATTCACCCCTCCACTTT.

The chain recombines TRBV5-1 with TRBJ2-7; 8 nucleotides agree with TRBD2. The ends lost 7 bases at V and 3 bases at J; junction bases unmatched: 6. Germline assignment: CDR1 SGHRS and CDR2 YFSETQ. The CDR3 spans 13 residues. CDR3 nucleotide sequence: TGCGCCAGCGGCGGGGGGAAGGGCTACGAGCAGTACTTC. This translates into CASGGGKGYEQYF. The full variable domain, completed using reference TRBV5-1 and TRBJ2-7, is KAGVTQTPRYLIKTRGQQVTLSCSPISGHRSVSWYQQTPGQGLQFLFEYFSETQRNKGNFPGRFSGRQFSNSRSEMNVSTLELGDSALYLCASGGGKGYEQYFGPGTRLTVT.